A single sample is the source of the 7 T cell receptor beta chains below, sequenced in a study of STAT5B mutations in CD4+ large granular lymphocyte leukemia. The data were produced by immunoSEQ multiplex PCR, yet TCRdb's version contains in-frame clones alone and is incomplete. The sample includes roughly 30,000 clones, 70% to 90% of them seen just once. Sequencing was done on a sample of CD4+ T cells from blood buffy coats. These receptors were taken from a human donor in good health.

The rearrangement links TRBV2 to TRBJ1-1, with a weak D call TRBD1 (5 bases). The V end lost 4 bases, the J end lost 2 bases, and 11 bases lay between the germline ends. Germline V lookup: CDR1 SNHLY, CDR2 FYNNEI. CDR3 length: 14 residues. CDR3 sequence: CASSGLGVNTEAFF. CDR3 coding DNA: TGTGCCAGCAGTGGTTTAGGGGTAAACACTGAAGCTTTCTTT.

The rearrangement joins TRBV29-1 to TRBJ2-7; 10 bases fit TRBD1. J lost 7 bases, V lost 4 bases, and 13 bases had no gene match. Germline V gene data show CDR1 as SQVTM and CDR2 as ANQGSEA. The CDR3 loop spans 15 amino acids. The CDR3 region is CSVGRGGTGVWEQYF. DNA for the CDR3: TGCAGCGTTGGGAGGGGGGGGACAGGGGTTTGGGAGCAGTACTTC.

The V call is TRBV7-2, the J call TRBJ1-2, with D possibly TRBD1 on 6 matching bases. This CDR3 region has 13 residues. Germline CDR1 and CDR2: SGHTA and FQGNSA. V was shortened by 5 bases and J by 5 bases, with 12 bases between the two germline ends. CDR3 in amino acids: CASSPDRPYGYTF. The DNA for the CDR3 is TGTGCCAGCAGCCCCGACAGGCCGTATGGCTACACCTTC.

This clone was observed a handful of times. The gene calls are TRBV27 and TRBJ2-7; 7 nucleotides line up with TRBD1. V lost 3 bases and J lost 6; bases outside the gene matches: 11. Germline CDR1 reads MNHEY; CDR2 reads SMNVEV (reference sequence). The CDR3 loop spans 15 amino acids. CDR3 in amino acids: CASSFGTDTGREQYF. The CDR3, as DNA: TGTGCCAGCAGTTTTGGGACAGATACGGGTCGCGAGCAGTACTTC.

The chain couples TRBV7-2 to TRBJ1-4; D is undetermined. The V and J ends lost 1 base and 10 bases respectively, with 7 bases between them. CDR3 length: 12 residues. Germline-derived CDR1 and CDR2 are SGHTA and FQGNSA. CDR3 bases: TGTGCCAGCAGCTTAGAAGTCGGAAAACTGTTTTTT. Translating gives CASSLEVGKLFF.

The chain carries TRBV11-2 and TRBJ1-1; D remains ambiguous. The CDR3 runs to 12 residues. Trimming removed 4 bases at V and 4 bases at J, with 7 bases between. Germline loops: CDR1 SGHAT, CDR2 FQNNGV. CDR3 sequence: CASSSLGTEAFF. As DNA, the CDR3 is TGTGCCAGCAGCTCACTTGGCACTGAAGCTTTCTTT.

This clone was seen just once. This chain links TRBV29-1 with TRBJ2-2; no clear D. In germline, CDR1 is SQVTM, CDR2 ANQGSEA. This CDR3 region has 15 residues. With 1 base removed from V and 3 bases from J, the gap between germline ends came to 12 bases. The DNA for the CDR3 is TGCAGCGTTGAAGGATGGAACTCTCACACCGGGGAGCTGTTTTTT. It codes for CSVEGWNSHTGELFF.